This record looks at one T cell receptor (beta chain) sequence and its context. The data were produced by immunoSEQ multiplex PCR, yet TCRdb's version contains in-frame clones alone and is incomplete. There are roughly 170,000 clones in the sample; around 88% occur only once, and approximately 0.49% lies in the top ten. This entry belongs to a study of T cell responses to AZD1222 COVID-19 vaccine. About the research overall: It was second doses at about 4 or about 12 weeks that were pooled.

Looked up from germline, CDR1 is LNHDA and CDR2 is SQIVND (reference sequence). This CDR3 contains 16 residues. The V end lost 2 bases, the J end lost 1 base, and 12 bases lay between the germline ends. Material: peripheral blood, obtained on day 0 of AZD1222 vaccination. J is TRBJ1-3 and V is TRBV19; D is unclear. The sequence was collected from an adult in good health. The CDR3 loop reads CASSITEGISGNTIYF. Written as DNA, the CDR3 is TGTGCCAGTAGTATAACGGAGGGAATTTCTGGAAACACCATATATTTT.